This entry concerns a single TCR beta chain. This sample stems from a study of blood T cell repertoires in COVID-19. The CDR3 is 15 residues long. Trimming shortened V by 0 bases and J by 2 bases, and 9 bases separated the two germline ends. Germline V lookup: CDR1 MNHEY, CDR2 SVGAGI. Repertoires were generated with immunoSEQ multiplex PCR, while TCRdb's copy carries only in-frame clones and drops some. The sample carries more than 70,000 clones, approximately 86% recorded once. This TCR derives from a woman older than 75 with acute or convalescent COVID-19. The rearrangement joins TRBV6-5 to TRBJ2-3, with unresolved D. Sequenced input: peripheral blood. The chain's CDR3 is CASSYSLNPTDTQYF. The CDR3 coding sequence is TGTGCCAGCAGTTACTCACTCAACCCCACAGATACGCAGTATTTT.